The 27 T cell receptor beta chains given below trace back to one sample, sequenced in a study of spatial heterogeneity in lung cancer. Study outcomes and limitations: The study found that expanded intratumoral alpha and beta TCR counts tracked tumor mutation counts.

Each CDR3 protein gets one entry after TCRdb re-called the 5' RACE reads with MiXCR. The sample yields 9,000 to 10,000 distinct CDR3 sequences, approximately 5.8% seen once. These TCRs are of unknown antigen specificity. Time point: sample taken at primary tumor resection. The sample consisted of lung tumor tissue, taken at surgery. Receptors originate from a female donor with early-stage non-small cell lung cancer.

This clonotype is medium-sized within its sample. The rearrangement joins TRBV20-1 to TRBJ2-5; 11 bases are shared with TRBD2. Germline CDR1 and CDR2: DFQATT and SNEGSKA (reference sequence). V lost 1 base to trimming and J lost 5 bases; unmatched junction nucleotides: 15. This CDR3 has 18 residues. CDR3 DNA sequence: TGCAGTGCTAGAGCGTTGGGACTAGCGGTCATCACCTGGGAGACCCAGTACTTC. Its protein product is CSARALGLAVITWETQYF.

At least ten counts were recorded for this clonotype. The V call is TRBV3-1, the J call TRBJ1-1; TRBD1 might be the D (5 bases). The V end was cut by 6 bases, the J end by 3 bases, with 11 bases between. Germline CDR1 LGHDT, CDR2 YNNKEL (reference sequence). The CDR3 is 13 amino acids. DNA for the CDR3: TGTGCCAGCAGACAGGACTCGTACACTGAAGCTTTCTTT. This translates into CASRQDSYTEAFF.

CDR3 DNA sequence: TGTGCCAGCAGTTTACGTCCGGGATGGGCGGGTCAGCCCCAGCATTTT. Protein: CASSLRPGWAGQPQHF. The rearrangement uses TRBV27 and TRBJ1-5; D is undetermined. The V gene lost 2 bases and the J gene lost 6 bases, with 17 bases spanning the gap. The V gene's germline CDR1 is MNHEY and CDR2 SMNVEV (reference sequence). The CDR3 spans 16 residues.

This clonotype has ten or more counts. The genes are TRBV5-1 and TRBJ2-7, with D perhaps being TRBD1 or TRBD2 (5 bases each). In germline, CDR1 is SGHRS, CDR2 YFSETQ. Deletions cut 2 bases from V and 1 base from J, with 16 bases between. The CDR3 covers 16 residues. DNA of the CDR3: TGCGCCAGCAGCTTTCGAACCGGGACGGTGTCCTACGAGCAGTACTTC. Protein sequence: CASSFRTGTVSYEQYF.

This clonotype was counted ten times or more. The genes are TRBV5-8 and TRBJ2-1; D could derive from TRBD1 or TRBD2 (5 bases each). CDR3 size: 16 residues. The V end lost 5 bases, the J end lost 8 bases, and 23 bases lay between the germline ends. Germline CDR1 is SGHTS and CDR2 is YDEGEE. CDR3 protein: CASRNRGRAKVDEQFF. The CDR3 DNA follows: TGTGCCAGCAGGAACCGGGGACGGGCTAAAGTCGATGAGCAGTTCTTC.

The chain recombines TRBV6-2 or TRBV6-3 with TRBJ2-3; D is unclear. Trimming pared 9 bases from V and 1 base from J, leaving 14 bases between. The CDR3 is 14 amino acids. Looked up from germline, CDR1 is MNHEY and CDR2 is SVGEGT. DNA for the CDR3: TGTGCCAGTTTGTCGGACGACGGCACAGATACGCAGTATTTT. Protein product: CASLSDDGTDTQYF.

Comments on this clonotype: Sequence at one end of the junction differs from germline and may be a read error. This CDR3 is CVSSSGQETQYF. For the CDR3, the DNA is TGTGTCAGCTCGAGCGGCCAAGAGACCCAGTACTTC. This chain uses TRBV18 with TRBJ2-5; a weak D match, TRBD2 (5 bases). Germline assignment: CDR1 KGHSH and CDR2 LQKENI. CDR3 length equals 12 residues.

This clonotype has more than one count but fewer than ten. The chain carries TRBV29-1 and TRBJ2-7; D is ambiguous. Per germline, CDR1 SQVTM and CDR2 ANQGSEA. This CDR3 has 13 amino acids. Trimming took 4 bases from V and 0 from J, leaving 10 bases between them. The DNA of the CDR3 is TGCAGCGTTGCCGGGCCAAGCTCCTACGAGCAGTACTTC. Its translation is CSVAGPSSYEQYF.

This clonotype was observed many times. The V gene is TRBV9, the J gene TRBJ1-2, with D unclear. V lost 3 bases and J lost 2, with 17 bases in between. In germline, CDR1 is SGDLS, CDR2 YYNGEE. The CDR3 has 16 residues. The CDR3 reads CASSAPHNKGNYGYTF. CDR3 nucleotides: TGTGCCAGCAGCGCCCCCCACAACAAAGGAAACTATGGCTACACCTTC.

The genes are TRBV3-1 and TRBJ2-5, with 9 positions matching TRBD2. Germline V gene data show CDR1 as LGHDT and CDR2 as YNNKEL (reference sequence). The CDR3 is made up of 17 amino acids. V gave up 9 bases and J gave up 5 bases; unmatched junction bases: 19. CDR3 amino acids: CASNPTHRDLAGETQYF. CDR3 DNA sequence: TGTGCCAGTAATCCCACACACCGGGACCTAGCGGGGGAGACCCAGTACTTC.

This clonotype was observed many times. The J gene is TRBJ2-7, the V gene TRBV5-5, with D unclear. Germline V lookup: CDR1 SGHKS, CDR2 YYEKEE (reference sequence). This CDR3 spans 12 amino acids. Trimming pared 0 bases from V and 3 bases from J, leaving 4 bases between. CDR3 region: CASSLVGYEQYF. The CDR3 DNA sequence: TGTGCCAGCAGCTTGGTTGGCTACGAGCAGTACTTC.

This clonotype was counted a few times. The chain links TRBV28 to TRBJ2-5; D remains unclear. Germline-derived CDR1 and CDR2 are MDHEN and SYDVKM. CDR3 length: 11 residues. V gave up 3 bases and J gave up 5 bases, with 4 bases separating them. CDR3 in amino acids: CASSFWETQYF. The CDR3 bases are TGTGCCAGCAGTTTCTGGGAGACCCAGTACTTC.

This clonotype was counted only a few times. The chain combines TRBV3-1 with TRBJ2-7; maybe TRBD1 (6 bases). V shed 4 bases and J shed 3 bases, with 16 bases lying between them. In germline, CDR1 is LGHDT, CDR2 YNNKEL (reference sequence). The CDR3 length is 15 residues. CDR3 DNA sequence: TGTGCCAGCAGCCGCGGACAGTCACCCTTCTACGAGCAGTACGTC. It codes for CASSRGQSPFYEQYV.

This clonotype is judged medium-sized. This rearrangement joins TRBV28 to TRBJ2-6; 10 nucleotides line up with TRBD1. Losses at the gene ends were 4 bases for V and 0 bases for J; bases not matched to a gene: 6. CDR1 and CDR2 (germline): MDHEN, SYDVKM. This CDR3 region has 18 residues. The CDR3 loop reads CASSSRTGGDSGANVLTF. The CDR3 DNA sequence: TGTGCCAGCAGTTCCCGGACAGGGGGAGACTCTGGGGCCAACGTCCTGACTTTC.

This clonotype appeared many times. This chain uses TRBV28 with TRBJ1-1; D uncertain. V was clipped by 3 bases and J by 4 bases, with 12 bases between them. There are 14 residues in the CDR3. The V gene's germline CDR1 is MDHEN and CDR2 SYDVKM. CDR3 residues: CASSLRLVATEAFF. The CDR3 nucleotides read TGTGCCAGCAGTTTGAGGCTGGTGGCCACTGAAGCTTTCTTT.

This clonotype is medium-sized (0.01 to 0.1%) by share. J is TRBJ1-3 and V is TRBV6-6; no definite D call. The CDR3 is made up of 13 amino acids. Germline CDR1 MNHNY, CDR2 SVGAGI (reference sequence). V lost 4 bases and J 4 bases, leaving 8 bases between the germline ends. The CDR3 reads CASSWDPGNTIYF. The CDR3 region has the DNA TGTGCCAGCAGTTGGGATCCAGGAAACACCATATATTTT.

This clonotype is medium-sized. One end of the junction is discordant with germline, which a read error may explain. The chain uses TRBV12-3 or TRBV12-4 and TRBJ2-6; maybe TRBD1 (6 bases). The CDR3 is 18 residues long. DNA of the CDR3: TGTGCCAGCAGTTTAGCGGCAGGGGTCTTCTCTCGGGCCAACGTCCTGACTTTC. Its protein is CASSLAAGVFSRANVLTF.

This clonotype was counted ten times or more. This chain joins TRBV25-1 and TRBJ1-2, with a possible D match to TRBD1 (6 bases). Trimming cost V 2 bases and J 7 bases, with 14 bases left between them. Germline V gives CDR1 MGHDK, CDR2 SYGVNS. CDR3 length: 14 amino acids. The CDR3, as DNA: TGTGCCAGCAGTGAAGGTGGGGGCTGGTTTGGCTACACCTTC. Translated: CASSEGGGWFGYTF.

This clonotype is medium-sized by share. V gene TRBV28 combines with J gene TRBJ2-3; possibly TRBD2 for D (6 bases). The germline gives CDR1 MDHEN, CDR2 SYDVKM. CDR3 size: 16 residues. V gave up 6 bases and J gave up 2 bases, with 18 bases separating them. This CDR3 reads CASSLQLGEATDTQYF. The CDR3 DNA sequence: TGTGCCAGCAGCTTGCAGCTAGGGGAGGCCACAGATACGCAGTATTTT.

This clonotype appeared many times. The chain is built from TRBV27 and TRBJ2-1; TRBD2 might be the D (6 bases). V was trimmed by 4 bases and J by 4 bases, leaving 14 bases between them. The CDR3 is 15 amino acids. Germline assignment: CDR1 MNHEY and CDR2 SMNVEV (reference sequence). The CDR3 DNA reads TGTGCCAGCAGTTCCGTCGGGACTCTATACAATGAGCAGTTCTTC. Protein sequence: CASSSVGTLYNEQFF.

This clonotype was detected many times. The gene calls are TRBV30 and TRBJ2-7; D is unresolved. V lost 0 bases and J 5 bases, leaving 8 bases between the germline ends. The CDR3 is 12 amino acids. Germline lookup yields CDR1 GTSNPN and CDR2 SVGIG (reference sequence). CDR3 bases: TGTGCCTGGAGTGTAATGAGAGACGAGCAGTACTTC. It encodes CAWSVMRDEQYF.

This clonotype showed up many times. V and J are TRBV29-1 and TRBJ2-5; 8 bases are shared with TRBD2. V lost 4 bases to trimming and J lost 4 bases; unmatched junction nucleotides: 5. Per germline, CDR1 SQVTM and CDR2 ANQGSEA. The CDR3 is 13 amino acids. This CDR3 reads CSVVIGGGETQYF. The CDR3 coding sequence is TGCAGCGTTGTGATCGGGGGGGGAGAGACCCAGTACTTC.

This clonotype was observed at least ten times. This rearrangement joins TRBV30 to TRBJ1-1; TRBD1 is a possible D gene (5 bases). Germline V gene data show CDR1 as GTSNPN and CDR2 as SVGIG (reference sequence). The CDR3 is 12 amino acids. V shed 5 bases and J shed 5 bases, with 12 bases lying between them. The CDR3: CAWGNWGTEAFF. CDR3 coding DNA: TGTGCCTGGGGTAACTGGGGGACTGAAGCTTTCTTT. Variable domain in full (rest from reference TRBV30 and TRBJ1-1): SQTIHQWPATLVQPVGSPLSLECTVEGTSNPNLYWYRQAAGRGLQLLFYSVGIGQISSEVPQNLSASRPQDRQFILSSKKLLLSDSGFYLCAWGNWGTEAFFGQGTRLTVV.

By sample share, this clonotype is medium-sized. The chain combines TRBV12-3 or TRBV12-4 with TRBJ2-3; TRBD2 agrees at 8 bases. V lost 6 bases and J lost 5; bases outside the gene matches: 13. The CDR3 length is 16 residues. The CDR3 DNA follows: TGTGCCAGCAGGAGATTAGTAGCGGGAAGGGTAGATACGCAGTATTTT. Translated: CASRRLVAGRVDTQYF.

This clonotype was found a few times. CDR3 sequence reads: CSAQYPGPLWGEQYV. The CDR3 DNA follows: TGCAGTGCGCAGTACCCGGGACCCCTTTGGGGCGAGCAGTACGTC. The chain is built from TRBV20-1 and TRBJ2-7, with D perhaps being TRBD1 or TRBD2 (5 bases each). V was pared by 6 bases and J by 6 bases, with 24 bases between. The germline V gene encodes CDR1 DFQATT and CDR2 SNEGSKA (reference sequence). The CDR3 is 15 residues long.

By frequency in the sample, this clonotype is medium-sized. The chain joins TRBV20-1 to TRBJ2-2; D perhaps matches TRBD2 (6 bases). Germline V gene lookup returns CDR1 DFQATT and CDR2 SNEGSKA (reference sequence). V was trimmed by 1 base and J by 1 base, leaving 10 bases between them. The CDR3 covers 15 residues. The CDR3 nucleotides read TGCAGTGCTAGAGGGAGGGCCCGGAACACCGGGGAGCTGTTTTTT. Protein: CSARGRARNTGELFF.

This clonotype has at least ten counts. This chain joins TRBV27 and TRBJ1-4; weak D call: TRBD1 (6 bases). The CDR3 is 14 residues long. Germline assignment: CDR1 MNHEY and CDR2 SMNVEV (reference sequence). V was pared by 6 bases and J by 10 bases, with 18 bases between. The CDR3 spells CASRRGGAEGKLFF. Here the CDR3 DNA reads TGTGCCAGCAGACGAGGGGGGGCAGAGGGAAAACTGTTTTTT.